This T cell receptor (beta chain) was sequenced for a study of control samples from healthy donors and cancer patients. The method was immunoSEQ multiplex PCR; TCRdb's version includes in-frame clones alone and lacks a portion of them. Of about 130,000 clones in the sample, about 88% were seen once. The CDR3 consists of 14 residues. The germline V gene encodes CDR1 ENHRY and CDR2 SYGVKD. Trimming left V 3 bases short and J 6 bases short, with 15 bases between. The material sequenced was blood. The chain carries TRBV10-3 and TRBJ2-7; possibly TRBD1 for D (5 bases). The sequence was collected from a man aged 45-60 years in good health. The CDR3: CAISDEYRSGEQYF. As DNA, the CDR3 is TGTGCCATCAGTGACGAGTACAGGTCCGGCGAGCAGTACTTC.